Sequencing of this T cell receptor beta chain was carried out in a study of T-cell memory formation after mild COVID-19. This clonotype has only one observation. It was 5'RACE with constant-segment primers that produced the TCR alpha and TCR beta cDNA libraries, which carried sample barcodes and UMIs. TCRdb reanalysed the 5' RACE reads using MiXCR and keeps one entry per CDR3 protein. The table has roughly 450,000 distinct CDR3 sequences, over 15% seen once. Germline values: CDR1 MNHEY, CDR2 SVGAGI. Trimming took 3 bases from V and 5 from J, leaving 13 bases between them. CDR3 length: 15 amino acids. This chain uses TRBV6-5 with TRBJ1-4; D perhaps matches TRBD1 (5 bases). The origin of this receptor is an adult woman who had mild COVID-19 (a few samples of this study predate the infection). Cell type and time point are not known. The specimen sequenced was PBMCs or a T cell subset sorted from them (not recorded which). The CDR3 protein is CASSYTGGPNEKLFF. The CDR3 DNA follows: TGTGCCAGCAGTTATACAGGAGGACCCAATGAAAAACTGTTTTTT.